This passage covers 32 T cell receptor beta chains from one sample sequenced in a study of regulatory T cells in long-lasting Graves disease. The authors built TCR beta libraries using iRepertoire HTBI primers and Arm-PCR of CDR3 regions. TCRdb ran MiXCR on the multiplex PCR reads and lists one entry per CDR3 protein. The table has fewer than 350,000 distinct CDR3 sequences, 18% seen once. As for time point: newly diagnosed GD, antithyroid drugs for less than 3 months. The TCR library used RNA extracted from PBMCs. Sequencing was performed on peripheral blood mononuclear cells (PBMCs), taken at new diagnosis, from a patient treated with antithyroid drugs. The receptors here all came from a female donor with Graves disease.

This clonotype was seen many times. The chain carries TRBV7-9 and TRBJ2-7; 10 bases map to TRBD1. Trimming took 5 bases from V and 0 from J; bases not matched to a gene: 4. The CDR3 has 15 amino acids. Germline CDR1 SEHNR, CDR2 FQNEAQ (reference sequence). The CDR3 loop is CASSQRDRGSYEQYF. For the CDR3, the DNA is TGTGCCAGCAGCCAAAGGGACAGGGGCTCCTACGAGCAGTACTTC.

This clonotype has more than one count but fewer than ten. The rearrangement joins TRBV9 to TRBJ2-7; D assignment may be TRBD1 or TRBD2 (6 bases each). CDR1 and CDR2 (germline): SGDLS, YYNGEE. Trimming took off 3 bases at V and 0 bases at J, with 13 bases between the two ends. The CDR3 extends over 15 amino acids. DNA of the CDR3: TGTGCCAGCAGCGAGGGACCGGGGGCCTCCTACGAGCAGTACTTC. Translating gives CASSEGPGASYEQYF.

Regarding this clonotype: A junction boundary mismatches the germline segment, possibly from a read error. This sequence joins TRBV11-1 and TRBJ2-5, with 9 bases fitting TRBD1. The CDR3 is made up of 17 amino acids. Germline lookup yields CDR1 SGHAT and CDR2 FQDESV (reference sequence). For the CDR3, the DNA is TGCGCCAGCTCTTTTTCTCCGGGACAGGGTGGTATAGAGACCCAGTACTTC. It translates to CASSFSPGQGGIETQYF.

This clonotype was seen just once. The chain recombines TRBV5-1 with TRBJ2-2; possibly TRBD2 for D (5 bases). Per germline, CDR1 SGHRS and CDR2 YFSETQ. CDR3 length: 17 amino acids. Trimming took off 0 bases at V and 0 bases at J, with 12 bases between the two ends. CDR3: CASSLGLGLANTGELFF. The DNA for the CDR3 is TGCGCCAGCAGCTTGGGGTTAGGACTCGCGAACACCGGGGAGCTGTTTTTT.

This clonotype came up many times. The rearrangement links TRBV12-3 or TRBV12-4 to TRBJ2-7; 10 bases align to TRBD2. This CDR3 is 15 amino acids long. With 5 bases clipped from V and 5 bases from J, the junction kept 9 bases outside the gene matches. The CDR3 sequence is CASSQPGTSVNEQYF. CDR3 sequence (DNA): TGTGCCAGCAGTCAACCCGGGACTAGCGTAAACGAGCAGTACTTC.

This chain links TRBV20-1 with TRBJ2-5, with TRBD2 matching over 7 bases. J was trimmed by 3 bases and V by 3 bases; bases with no gene match: 13. Germline assignment: CDR1 DFQATT and CDR2 SNEGSKA (reference sequence). The CDR3 extends over 16 amino acids. The CDR3 spells CSASLGGRRIEETQYF. The CDR3 DNA sequence: TGCAGTGCTAGCTTGGGCGGGAGAAGGATCGAAGAGACCCAGTACTTC.

This chain links TRBV7-2 with TRBJ2-5, with D maybe TRBD1 (6 bases). V was cut by 3 bases and J by 3 bases, with 8 bases left in between. The CDR3 consists of 13 residues. Germline V gene data show CDR1 as SGHTA and CDR2 as FQGNSA. The CDR3 spells CASSFAGEETQYF. The CDR3 DNA reads TGTGCCAGCAGCTTCGCAGGGGAAGAGACCCAGTACTTC.

This clonotype was seen many times. V gene TRBV10-3 combines with J gene TRBJ2-5; no clear D gene. V lost 2 bases and J 2 bases, leaving 18 bases between the germline ends. The CDR3 is 17 residues long. CDR1 and CDR2 from the germline V gene are ENHRY and SYGVKD. CDR3 DNA sequence: TGTGCCATCAGTGAGCCGAGACCCTCCCGGTTACAAGAGACCCAGTACTTC. Its protein product is CAISEPRPSRLQETQYF.

This clonotype was observed many times. The chain is built from TRBV11-2 and TRBJ1-2; a possible D gene is TRBD1 (5 bases). V gave up 1 base and J gave up 3 bases, with 9 bases separating them. The germline gives CDR1 SGHAT, CDR2 FQNNGV. The CDR3 contains 14 residues. In DNA form, the CDR3 reads TGTGCCAGCAGCTTAGTGGGGGAGCACTATGGCTACACCTTC. Encoded protein: CASSLVGEHYGYTF.

V is TRBV5-1 and J is TRBJ2-5; perhaps TRBD1 as D (5 bases). The CDR3 sequence is 16 residues long. With 4 bases removed from V and 0 bases from J, the gap between germline ends came to 16 bases. Germline V gene sequence: CDR1 SGHRS, CDR2 YFSETQ. The CDR3 sequence: CASSHFGATDQETQYF. CDR3 nucleotide sequence: TGCGCCAGCAGCCACTTTGGGGCGACGGACCAAGAGACCCAGTACTTC.

A word on this clonotype: A much larger clone differs from this one at a single base, so this may be a read error. As the CDR3 is not closed by the conserved phenylalanine or tryptophan, this likely results from a read error. The DNA is omitted, as the CDR3 cannot be located on it reliably, and the CDR3 follows TCRdb's listing. The chain carries TRBV11-3 and TRBJ2-1; TRBD2 is the table's D call, not checked against the DNA. Per the germline V gene, CDR1 is SGHNT and CDR2 is YENEEA. The CDR3 spans 14 amino acids, including both terminal residues. The CDR3: CASSLQGTSGTSFL.

This clonotype has ten or more counts. The J gene is TRBJ1-2, the V gene TRBV27; the match to TRBD1 covers 7 bases. The CDR3 totals 17 residues. CDR1 is MNHEY and CDR2 is SMNVEV in the germline V gene (reference sequence). The V gene end was trimmed by 4 bases and the J gene end by 4 bases; junction bases not matched to a gene: 15. DNA of the CDR3: TGTGCCAGCAGTTCGGCCGCCCCGGGACAGTCCTCCTATGGCTACACCTTC. Translated, it gives CASSSAAPGQSSYGYTF.

This clonotype was counted a few times. The chain is built from TRBV5-1 and TRBJ2-3; D uncertain. Germline values: CDR1 SGHRS, CDR2 YFSETQ. CDR3 length: 14 residues. Trimming shortened V by 4 bases and J by 0 bases, and 9 bases separated the two germline ends. CDR3 residues: CASSQTPSTDTQYF. The DNA of the CDR3 is TGCGCCAGCAGCCAGACTCCTAGCACAGATACGCAGTATTTT.

In its sample, this clonotype was seen a few times. The rearrangement uses TRBV27 and TRBJ1-2; D is uncertain. CDR1 is MNHEY and CDR2 is SMNVEV in the germline V gene (reference sequence). CDR3 length: 16 amino acids. Between the trimmed V and J ends, which lost 2 bases and 1 base, there was a span of 14 bases. This CDR3 is CASSLAPPQNNYGYTF. CDR3 DNA sequence: TGTGCCAGCAGTTTAGCCCCTCCGCAGAATAACTATGGCTACACCTTC.

This clonotype was counted only a few times. The chain recombines TRBV19 with TRBJ2-7; D is uncertain. V was clipped by 1 base and J by 0 bases, with 7 bases between them. This CDR3 region has 14 residues. Germline loops: CDR1 LNHDA, CDR2 SQIVND (reference sequence). The CDR3 loop reads CASSIGLSSYEQYF. CDR3 DNA sequence: TGTGCCAGTAGTATAGGACTGAGCTCCTACGAGCAGTACTTC.

The table lists this clonotype with a few counts. The V and J genes are TRBV7-4 and TRBJ2-7; TRBD2 agrees at 9 bases. V lost 0 bases and J lost 1; bases outside the gene matches: 25. The CDR3 extends over 23 amino acids. In germline, CDR1 is SGHVT, CDR2 SQSDAQ. The CDR3 sequence is CASSLAGFRRLAGIPYVSYEQYF. In DNA form, the CDR3 reads TGTGCCAGCAGCTTAGCGGGCTTCAGGCGTCTAGCGGGAATACCCTATGTATCCTACGAGCAGTACTTC.

This clonotype was observed a few times. The chain uses TRBV3-1 and TRBJ2-6, with D maybe TRBD1 (5 bases). This CDR3 is 16 amino acids long. Trimming stripped 1 base from V and 6 bases from J, with 13 bases between. Germline CDR1 is LGHDT and CDR2 is YNNKEL (reference sequence). In DNA, the CDR3 is TGTGCCAGCAGCCAAGTAAGACAGACTGAGGCCAACGTCCTGACTTTC. The encoded protein is CASSQVRQTEANVLTF.

This clonotype was observed at least ten times. The rearrangement uses TRBV30 and TRBJ1-1; D is ambiguous. Germline loops: CDR1 GTSNPN, CDR2 SVGIG (reference sequence). CDR3 length: 13 residues. With 4 bases removed from V and 5 bases from J, the gap between germline ends came to 14 bases. CDR3 loop: CAWNSGDRTEAFF. The CDR3 DNA is TGTGCCTGGAACTCCGGCGATCGAACTGAAGCTTTCTTT.

The chain joins TRBV4-1 to TRBJ1-4; a weak D match, TRBD1 (6 bases). The V and J ends lost 1 base and 6 bases respectively, with 21 bases between them. Germline CDR1 and CDR2: MGHRA and YSYEKL. The CDR3 sequence is 18 residues long. CDR3 sequence reads: CASSQVGGLGTHHEKLFF. CDR3 in DNA: TGCGCCAGCAGCCAAGTAGGGGGACTCGGCACCCACCATGAAAAACTGTTTTTT.

This chain links TRBV7-9 with TRBJ2-7; a possible D gene is TRBD2 (7 bases). Germline loops: CDR1 SEHNR, CDR2 FQNEAQ (reference sequence). Trimming removed 1 base from V and 0 bases from J, with 10 bases in between. The CDR3 sequence is 15 residues long. DNA of the CDR3: TGTGCCAGCAGCTTAGACGCGGGGGCCTCCTACGAGCAGTACTTC. This codes for CASSLDAGASYEQYF.

The chain joins TRBV19 to TRBJ2-1; possibly TRBD2 for D (5 bases). Trimming stripped 4 bases from V and 12 bases from J, with 16 bases between. This CDR3 has 13 amino acids. Germline lookup yields CDR1 LNHDA and CDR2 SQIVND (reference sequence). CDR3 loop: CASSKASPRGQFF. The DNA for the CDR3 is TGTGCCAGTAGTAAGGCTAGCCCTCGGGGGCAGTTCTTC.

The CDR3 DNA follows: TGTGCCTGCAGATCAGGGACCGGGGCCAACGTCCTGACTTTC. Translated, it gives CACRSGTGANVLTF. The chain carries TRBV30 and TRBJ2-6; either TRBD1 or TRBD2 may supply D (5 bases each). CDR1 and CDR2 (germline): GTSNPN, SVGIG (reference sequence). V gave up 6 bases and J gave up 4 bases, with 13 bases separating them. This CDR3 contains 14 residues.

This clonotype was recorded many times. The rearrangement joins TRBV12-3 or TRBV12-4 to TRBJ2-5; 8 nucleotides match TRBD2. This CDR3 spans 15 amino acids. J gave up 5 bases and V 1 base, and 6 bases lay outside the gene matches. The CDR3 loop reads CASSLGVAGRETQYF. The CDR3 DNA reads as TGTGCCAGCAGTTTAGGGGTAGCGGGAAGGGAGACCCAGTACTTC.

This chain connects TRBV7-9 to TRBJ2-4; tentative D call: TRBD2 (5 bases). Per the germline V gene, CDR1 is SEHNR and CDR2 is FQNEAQ (reference sequence). Trimming pared 0 bases from V and 2 bases from J, leaving 8 bases between. The CDR3 extends over 15 amino acids. CDR3 residues: CASSLAGDPKNIQYF. In nucleotides, the CDR3 is TGTGCCAGCAGCTTAGCGGGAGACCCCAAAAACATTCAGTACTTC.

This clonotype occurred a few times. The V and J genes are TRBV4-1 and TRBJ2-1; 7 nucleotides agree with TRBD2. From germline, CDR1 is MGHRA and CDR2 YSYEKL. Germline trimming cut 1 base from V and 10 bases from J; bases unmatched to any gene: 7. This CDR3 contains 14 residues. This chain's CDR3 is CASSQVSSGGEQFF. The CDR3 coding sequence is TGCGCCAGCAGCCAAGTCTCTAGCGGCGGCGAGCAGTTCTTC.

The genes are TRBV5-1 and TRBJ2-1; possible D gene TRBD2, 6 bases. V gave up 2 bases and J gave up 2 bases, with 14 bases separating them. The CDR3 is made up of 16 amino acids. CDR1 and CDR2 (germline): SGHRS, YFSETQ. CDR3 region: CASSLPSGHAYNEQFF. As DNA, the CDR3 is TGCGCCAGCAGCTTACCCAGCGGGCACGCCTACAATGAGCAGTTCTTC.

The chain uses TRBV2 and TRBJ1-1, with D possibly matching TRBD1 (5 bases). CDR1 is SNHLY and CDR2 is FYNNEI in the germline V gene. This CDR3 region has 14 residues. The V gene lost 5 bases and the J gene lost 2 bases, with 12 bases spanning the gap. CDR3 in DNA: TGTGCCAGCAGTTCTATGGACACCAACACTGAAGCTTTCTTT. The encoded protein is CASSSMDTNTEAFF.

In this sample, this clonotype turned up many times. The rearrangement uses TRBV11-2 and TRBJ1-3; tentatively, D is TRBD1 (5 bases). The CDR3 runs to 15 residues. V lost 4 bases, J lost 2 bases, and 12 bases lay in between. The germline V gene has CDR1 SGHAT and CDR2 FQNNGV. DNA for the CDR3: TGTGCCAGCAGCTCGGCTATGGGGGCTGGAAACACCATATATTTT. Its protein product is CASSSAMGAGNTIYF.

This clonotype was found many times. The genes are TRBV7-8 and TRBJ2-1; D tentatively reads TRBD1 or TRBD2 (5 bases each). Germline V CDR1 and CDR2: SGHVS, FQNEAQ. Trimming pared 1 base from V and 10 bases from J, leaving 11 bases between. This CDR3 region has 13 residues. The CDR3 DNA reads as TGTGCCAGCAGCTTAGAGGGGAGACGAGAGCAGTTCTTC. Its translation: CASSLEGRREQFF.

This clonotype has a count of ten or more. V gene TRBV10-3 combines with J gene TRBJ2-7; 10 positions agree with TRBD1. Germline lookup yields CDR1 ENHRY and CDR2 SYGVKD. CDR3 length equals 12 residues. V dropped 8 bases and J dropped 5; count of bases not matched to a gene: 3. The CDR3: CAISGQGDEQYF. The CDR3 DNA reads as TGTGCCATCTCCGGACAGGGGGACGAGCAGTACTTC.

This clonotype was detected many times. DNA for the CDR3: TGTGCCAGCAGTTTATCCCCCTCGACAGGCGCGGGGGCCAACGTCCTGACTTTC. Protein sequence: CASSLSPSTGAGANVLTF. The chain combines TRBV28 with TRBJ2-6, with D possibly being TRBD1 (6 bases). Trimming cost V 1 base and J 4 bases, with 17 bases left between them. CDR3 length: 18 amino acids. CDR1 MDHEN and CDR2 SYDVKM come from the germline V gene.

This clonotype was seen only once. The chain recombines TRBV10-3 with TRBJ2-3; D unclear. Germline V gene data show CDR1 as ENHRY and CDR2 as SYGVKD. The CDR3 has 14 amino acids. Trimming shortened V by 10 bases and J by 3 bases, and 17 bases separated the two germline ends. This CDR3 reads CASSVTVGTDTQYF. The CDR3 DNA is TGTGCCAGCAGCGTGACCGTGGGGACAGATACGCAGTATTTT.